This TCR beta chain derives from a study of blood T cell repertoires in COVID-19. Study overall: Sample material is recorded as cDNA or gDNA derived from T cells, B-cell-depleted T cells, or PBMCs.

Original processing notes: The authors estimated nucleated cell counts from reference gene primer amplification. Assay used: immunoSEQ multiplex PCR; TCRdb lists only in-frame clones, some missing. The V and J calls and clone size are taken from that table; D and trimming were inferred from the DNA. In the table there are 250,000 to 350,000 clones, 80% to 95% of which are singletons. Patients in Seattle were enrolled during active infection, then followed longitudinally. From germline, CDR1 is SEHNR and CDR2 FQNEAQ (reference sequence). The CDR3 totals 14 residues. The V segment lost 7 bases and the J segment 5 bases; nucleotides outside the gene matches: 9.

Sequenced: peripheral blood. This clonotype originated in a woman in her thirties with COVID-19, enrolled during active disease. The chain employs TRBV7-9 and TRBJ2-3; 7 positions match TRBD2. This CDR3 is CASIPEIAGDTQYF. The CDR3 nucleotides read TGTGCCAGCATCCCCGAAATAGCGGGAGATACGCAGTATTTT.